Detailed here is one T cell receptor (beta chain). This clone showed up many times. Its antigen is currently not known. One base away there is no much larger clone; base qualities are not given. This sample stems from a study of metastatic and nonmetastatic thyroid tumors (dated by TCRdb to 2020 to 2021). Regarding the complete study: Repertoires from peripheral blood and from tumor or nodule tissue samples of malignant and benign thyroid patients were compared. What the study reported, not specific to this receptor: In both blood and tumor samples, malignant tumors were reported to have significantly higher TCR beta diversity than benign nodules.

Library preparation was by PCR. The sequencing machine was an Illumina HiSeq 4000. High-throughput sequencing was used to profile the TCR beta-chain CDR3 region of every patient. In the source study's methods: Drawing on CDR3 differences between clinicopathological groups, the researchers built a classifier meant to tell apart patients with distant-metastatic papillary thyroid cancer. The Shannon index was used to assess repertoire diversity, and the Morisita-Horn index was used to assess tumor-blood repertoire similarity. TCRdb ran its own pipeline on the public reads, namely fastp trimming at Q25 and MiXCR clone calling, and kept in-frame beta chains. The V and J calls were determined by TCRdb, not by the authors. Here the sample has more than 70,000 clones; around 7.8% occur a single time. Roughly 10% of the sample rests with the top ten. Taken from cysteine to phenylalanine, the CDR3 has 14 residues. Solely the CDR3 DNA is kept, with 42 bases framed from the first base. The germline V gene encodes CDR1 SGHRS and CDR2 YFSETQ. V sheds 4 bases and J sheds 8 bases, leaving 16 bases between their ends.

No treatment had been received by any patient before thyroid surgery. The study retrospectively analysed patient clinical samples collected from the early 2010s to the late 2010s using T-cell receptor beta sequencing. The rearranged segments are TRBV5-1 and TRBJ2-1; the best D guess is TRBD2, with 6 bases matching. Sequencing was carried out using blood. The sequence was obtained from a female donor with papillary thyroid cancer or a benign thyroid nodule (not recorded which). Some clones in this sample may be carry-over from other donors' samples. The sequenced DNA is TGCGCCAGCAGCGCGGTCGGATCGGGGGATGAGCAGTTCTTC. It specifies CASSAVGSGDEQFF. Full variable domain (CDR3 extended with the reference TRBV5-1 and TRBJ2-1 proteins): KAGVTQTPRYLIKTRGQQVTLSCSPISGHRSVSWYQQTPGQGLQFLFEYFSETQRNKGNFPGRFSGRQFSNSRSEMNVSTLELGDSALYLCASSAVGSGDEQFFGPGTRLTVL.